This entry lists 14 T cell receptor beta chains sequenced from one sample in a study of follicular helper T cells after annual influenza vaccination. TCRdb keeps only in-frame clones here, not all; method: immunoSEQ multiplex PCR. There are more than 7,000 clones in the sample; approximately 83% occur only once, and around 3.1% lies in the top ten. Time point defined: 2013-2014 season, 7 days after vaccination. The sequencing here drew on CXCR5+ CD38- circulating T follicular helper cells from blood, taken 7 days after influenza vaccination. Indicated subset: circulating Tfh, non-naive CD4+CXCR5+PD-1+ (ICOS+CD38+ or ICOS-CD38-). The receptors shown here come from an adult who received the influenza vaccine.

This clone showed up just once. V is TRBV9 and J is TRBJ2-6, with D hard to call. CDR3 length: 14 residues. The V end lost 1 base, the J end lost 2 bases, and 4 bases lay between the germline ends. Germline CDR1 and CDR2: SGDLS and YYNGEE. The chain's CDR3 is CASSVMAGANVLTF. CDR3 coding DNA: TGTGCCAGCAGCGTAATGGCTGGGGCCAACGTCCTGACTTTC.

The chain links TRBV30 to TRBJ2-7, with D perhaps TRBD2 (6 bases). Deletions cut 4 bases from V and 7 bases from J, with 14 bases between. Germline V CDR1 and CDR2: GTSNPN, SVGIG (reference sequence). CDR3 length equals 12 residues. CDR3 amino acids: CAWTRIRGEQYF. DNA for the CDR3: TGTGCCTGGACACGGATACGGGGGGAGCAGTACTTC.

The chain combines TRBV19 with TRBJ1-2; D is unresolved. The ends were cut back, 3 bases at V and 7 bases at J, with 12 bases in the middle. The length of the CDR3 is 13 residues. Germline V gene lookup returns CDR1 LNHDA and CDR2 SQIVND (reference sequence). For the CDR3, the DNA is TGTGCCAGTAGTATCGGGATGGTAGGTGGCTACACCTTC. Translating it yields CASSIGMVGGYTF.

This chain links TRBV4-3 with TRBJ2-2; TRBD2 might be the D (6 bases). CDR1 is LGHNA and CDR2 is YSLEER in the germline V gene. The V end lost 0 bases, the J end lost 1 base, and 12 bases lay between the germline ends. The CDR3 covers 17 residues. The CDR3 protein is CASSQDRVGGNTGELFF. In nucleotides, the CDR3 is TGCGCCAGCAGCCAAGATCGGGTCGGGGGGAACACCGGGGAGCTGTTTTTT.

This clone turned up a few times. The rearrangement joins TRBV27 to TRBJ1-5; D remains ambiguous. The V gene's germline CDR1 is MNHEY and CDR2 SMNVEV (reference sequence). V dropped 3 bases and J dropped 7 bases, with 7 bases sitting between them. The CDR3 extends over 12 amino acids. This chain's CDR3 is CASSFLDQPQHF. The DNA of the CDR3 is TGTGCCAGCAGTTTCCTGGACCAGCCCCAGCATTTT.

V and J are TRBV30 and TRBJ2-3, with TRBD2 as a possible D gene (7 bases). There are 14 residues in the CDR3. Trimming removed 8 bases from V and 0 bases from J, with 15 bases in between. Germline V gene lookup returns CDR1 GTSNPN and CDR2 SVGIG (reference sequence). CDR3 in DNA: TGTGCCCTAGGGGGGGCCCGGAGCACAGATACGCAGTATTTT. Translating gives CALGGARSTDTQYF.

This clone is a singleton in its sample. V usage is TRBV5-1 and J usage is TRBJ1-1; the D gene is possibly TRBD1 (6 bases). This CDR3 has 13 amino acids. The V end was cut by 4 bases, the J end by 1 base, with 8 bases between. CDR1 and CDR2 from the germline V gene are SGHRS and YFSETQ. The DNA for the CDR3 is TGCGCCAGCAGCCCACAGGGGAACACTGAAGCTTTCTTT. It yields the protein CASSPQGNTEAFF.

V and J are TRBV13 and TRBJ2-2, with D tentatively TRBD1 (6 bases). The CDR3 totals 15 residues. V lost 6 bases and J 1 base, leaving 12 bases between the germline ends. Germline values: CDR1 PRHDT, CDR2 FYEKMQ (reference sequence). The CDR3 region is CASRPQGRNTGELFF. The CDR3 DNA follows: TGTGCCAGCAGACCACAGGGAAGGAACACCGGGGAGCTGTTTTTT.

The rearrangement links TRBV5-1 to TRBJ2-7, with 8 nucleotides matching TRBD1. After removal of 8 bases from V and 0 bases from J, the junction contained 7 bases not matched to a gene. Germline CDR1 reads SGHRS; CDR2 reads YFSETQ. The CDR3 contains 14 residues. As DNA, the CDR3 is TGCGCCAGAATGGACAGGGAGTCCTCCTACGAGCAGTACTTC. It encodes CARMDRESSYEQYF.

V gene TRBV2 combines with J gene TRBJ2-1, with TRBD2 matching 13 bases. This CDR3 region has 14 residues. V dropped 5 bases and J dropped 9; count of bases not matched to a gene: 4. The V gene's germline CDR1 is SNHLY and CDR2 FYNNEI. The DNA for the CDR3 is TGTGCCAGCAGTAGGACTAGCGGGGGTGGTGAGCAGTTCTTC. Its translation is CASSRTSGGGEQFF.

V is TRBV7-2 and J is TRBJ2-5; 8 positions agree with TRBD2. V lost 5 bases and J lost 1; bases outside the gene matches: 6. This CDR3 comprises 15 residues. Germline V gene sequence: CDR1 SGHTA, CDR2 FQGNSA. The CDR3 DNA sequence: TGTGCCAGCAGCCTCCGGGGGGGCCGCCAAGAGACCCAGTACTTC. Protein product: CASSLRGGRQETQYF.

This chain connects TRBV10-3 to TRBJ1-5; the match to TRBD1 covers 7 bases. V lost 10 bases, J lost 7 bases, and 4 bases stayed unmatched. The CDR3 is 11 residues long. Germline loops: CDR1 ENHRY, CDR2 SYGVKD. This CDR3 reads CAKETGQPQHF. The CDR3 DNA reads TGTGCCAAAGAGACAGGGCAGCCCCAGCATTTT.

The rearrangement joins TRBV6-6 to TRBJ1-2, with TRBD1 as a possible D gene (5 bases). The germline V gene has CDR1 MNHNY and CDR2 SVGAGI (reference sequence). V lost 3 bases to trimming and J lost 2 bases, with 10 bases between them. The CDR3 runs to 14 residues. The CDR3 is CASSYWQGNYGYTF. In nucleotides, the CDR3 is TGTGCCAGCAGTTATTGGCAGGGCAACTATGGCTACACCTTC.

CDR3 sequence reads: CASSLGGASKETQYF. CDR3 coding DNA: TGTGCCAGCAGCTTGGGCGGGGCCAGCAAAGAGACCCAGTACTTC. The V call is TRBV11-3, the J call TRBJ2-5; maybe TRBD2 (6 bases). The germline V and J ends were trimmed by 3 bases and 3 bases, with 14 bases remaining between them. This CDR3 has 15 residues. Germline CDR1 is SGHNT and CDR2 is YENEEA. Complete variable domain (other parts from reference TRBV11-3 and TRBJ2-5): EAGVVQSPRYKIIEKKQPVAFWCNPISGHNTLYWYLQNLGQGPELLIRYENEEAVDDSQLPKDRFSAERLKGVDSTLKIQPAELGDSAVYLCASSLGGASKETQYFGPGTRLLVL.